This TCR beta chain stems from a study of regulatory T cells in long-lasting Graves disease. Study as a whole: Newly diagnosed Graves' patients had taken antithyroid drugs under 3 months.

This clonotype was recorded at least ten times. Germline V gene sequence: CDR1 LNHDA, CDR2 SQIVND (reference sequence). Trimming removed 5 bases from V and 5 bases from J, with 16 bases in between. There are 15 residues in the CDR3. As for time point: newly diagnosed GD, antithyroid drugs for less than 3 months. The TCR library used RNA extracted from PBMCs. Both iRepertoire HTBI primers and Arm-PCR of CDR3 regions were used to build the TCR beta libraries. TCRdb used MiXCR to reprocess the multiplex PCR reads, holding one entry per CDR3 protein. The sample lists about 200,000 distinct CDR3 sequences, roughly 18% occurring once.

The sample in question was peripheral blood mononuclear cells (PBMCs), obtained at new diagnosis, from a patient treated with antithyroid drugs. This clonotype was obtained from a female donor with Graves disease. The V gene is TRBV19, the J gene TRBJ2-1; D call uncertain. As DNA, the CDR3 is TGTGCCAGTAGTTCTTACTACAATACCAACAATGAGCAGTTCTTC. It specifies CASSSYYNTNNEQFF.